The 19 T cell receptor beta chains presented below share a single source sample, sequenced in a study of blood T cell repertoires in COVID-19. Produced via immunoSEQ multiplex PCR; TCRdb's table is partial and in-frame only. Among about 100,000 clones listed, about 85% were seen once. Source material: peripheral blood. Source of these receptors: a man in his 60s with acute or convalescent COVID-19.

J is TRBJ1-2 and V is TRBV7-6; D is undetermined. Germline V CDR1 and CDR2: SGHVS, FNYEAQ. V lost 4 bases and J lost 1, with 13 bases in between. CDR3 size: 15 residues. As DNA, the CDR3 is TGTGCCAGCAGCTCTGACATGCCATTTAACTATGGCTACACCTTC. It yields the protein CASSSDMPFNYGYTF.

This clone was recorded once. This chain connects TRBV9 to TRBJ2-3, with 11 bases identical to TRBD2. The CDR3 runs to 15 residues. Trimming cost V 3 bases and J 3 bases; bases outside gene matches: 3. Germline V CDR1 and CDR2: SGDLS, YYNGEE. The CDR3 bases are TGTGCCAGCAGCGACGTAGCGGGGGGGACAGATACGCAGTATTTT. Translated, it gives CASSDVAGGTDTQYF.

The genes are TRBV25-1 and TRBJ2-7, with D perhaps matching TRBD2 (6 bases). Looked up from germline, CDR1 is MGHDK and CDR2 is SYGVNS. This CDR3 is 11 amino acids long. V lost 8 bases and J lost 6, with 11 bases in between. The CDR3 nucleotides are TGTGCCAGCGAGCGGGTGGGCGAGCAGTACTTC. Protein sequence: CASERVGEQYF.

The chain joins TRBV24-1 to TRBJ2-4; a possible D gene is TRBD1 (6 bases). The CDR3 sequence is 16 residues long. The germline gives CDR1 KGHDR, CDR2 SFDVKD. The ends were cut back, 4 bases at V and 8 bases at J, with 20 bases in the middle. The DNA for the CDR3 is TGTGCCACCAGTGAGGACAGCTCCCGGCGAGTAGACATTCAGTACTTC. Residues: CATSEDSSRRVDIQYF.

The chain carries TRBV21-1 and TRBJ1-1. TRBV21-1 corresponds to a pseudogene. The CDR3 sequence is 13 residues long. CDR3 amino acids: CASSNLRGTEAFF. The CDR3 DNA is TGTGCCAGCAGCAACCTCCGGGGCACTGAAGCTTTCTTT.

V and J are TRBV5-1 and TRBJ2-3; D is unclear. V lost 3 bases and J 4 bases, leaving 18 bases between the germline ends. Germline V gene data show CDR1 as SGHRS and CDR2 as YFSETQ. CDR3 length equals 16 residues. CDR3 nucleotide sequence: TGCGCCAGCAGCTATTCTAAGCCATCACCGGCAGATACGCAGTATTTT. Its translation is CASSYSKPSPADTQYF.

The V gene is TRBV5-1, the J gene TRBJ2-3, with D possibly TRBD1 on 6 matching bases. Germline CDR1 and CDR2: SGHRS and YFSETQ. V lost 0 bases and J lost 5, with 13 bases in between. The length of the CDR3 is 15 residues. CDR3 DNA sequence: TGCGCCAGCAGCTTGGCCGGGGCAGGGGTAGATACGCAGTATTTT. It specifies CASSLAGAGVDTQYF.

V is TRBV6-5 and J is TRBJ2-7; 12 nucleotides align to TRBD1. Germline V gives CDR1 MNHEY, CDR2 SVGAGI. V lost 5 bases to trimming and J lost 6 bases; unmatched junction nucleotides: 8. There are 15 residues in the CDR3. CDR3 DNA: TGTGCCAGCAGTCCCCGGGACAGGGGGCAGTTCGAGCAGTACTTC. Its translation is CASSPRDRGQFEQYF.

This clone was recorded a few times. The chain employs TRBV2 and TRBJ1-6, with unresolved D. Germline V gene data show CDR1 as SNHLY and CDR2 as FYNNEI. The CDR3 is 14 residues long. Trimming removed 3 bases from V and 0 bases from J, with 3 bases in between. The CDR3 reads CASSDSSYNSPLHF. CDR3 DNA sequence: TGTGCCAGCAGTGACAGCTCCTATAATTCACCCCTCCACTTT.

The J gene is TRBJ2-5, the V gene TRBV7-2, with TRBD2 matching 9 bases. J was trimmed by 3 bases and V by 5 bases; bases with no gene match: 7. CDR3 length: 15 residues. From germline, CDR1 is SGHTA and CDR2 FQGNSA. CDR3 loop: CASSTPAGGKETQYF. The CDR3 nucleotides are TGTGCCAGCAGCACTCCAGCGGGGGGAAAAGAGACCCAGTACTTC.

A single count supports this clone. The V and J genes are TRBV18 and TRBJ2-5; 11 positions match TRBD1. The germline gives CDR1 KGHSH, CDR2 LQKENI. The CDR3 has 15 amino acids. V lost 7 bases, J lost 4 bases, and 8 bases stayed unmatched. The CDR3 spells CASLTDRGQRETQYF. CDR3 nucleotides: TGTGCCAGCTTAACGGACAGGGGGCAAAGAGAGACCCAGTACTTC. The variable domain in full, with the rest retrieved from reference TRBV18 and TRBJ2-5, is NAGVMQNPRHLVRRRGQEARLRCSPMKGHSHVYWYRQLPEEGLKFMVYLQKENIIDESGMPKERFSAEFPKEGPSILRIQQVVRGDSAAYFCASLTDRGQRETQYFGPGTRLLVL.

CDR3 protein: CASSGGTGNSGNTIYF. The CDR3 DNA follows: TGTGCCAGCAGTGGAGGGACAGGGAACTCTGGAAACACCATATATTTT. V and J are TRBV6-1 and TRBJ1-3; 9 nucleotides agree with TRBD1. Germline assignment: CDR1 MNHNS and CDR2 SASEGT. The CDR3 totals 16 residues. V lost 4 bases and J lost 0; bases outside the gene matches: 4.

The V call is TRBV2, the J call TRBJ2-3; 9 bases match TRBD2. Germline lookup yields CDR1 SNHLY and CDR2 FYNNEI. V lost 3 bases to trimming and J lost 4 bases; unmatched junction nucleotides: 8. This CDR3 comprises 16 residues. This chain's CDR3 is CASSDPSGTISDTQYF. DNA of the CDR3: TGTGCCAGCAGTGACCCTAGCGGGACGATCTCAGATACGCAGTATTTT.

This clone was counted between two and nine times. This chain joins TRBV2 and TRBJ1-1; D is unclear. Between the trimmed V and J ends, which lost 0 bases and 6 bases, there was a span of 5 bases. The germline V gene encodes CDR1 SNHLY and CDR2 FYNNEI. This CDR3 region has 12 residues. CDR3 nucleotide sequence: TGTGCCAGCAGTGAAGCGCGAGCTGAAGCTTTCTTT. This encodes CASSEARAEAFF.

The V gene is TRBV23-1, the J gene TRBJ2-4; D unclear. TRBV23-1 is placed among ORFs of uncertain function. The V gene lost 7 bases and the J gene lost 12 bases, with 4 bases spanning the gap. The CDR3 has 8 residues. CDR3 residues: CASTGQYF. DNA for the CDR3: TGCGCCAGCACGGGTCAGTACTTC.

This chain links TRBV5-1 with TRBJ1-6; 8 bases match TRBD1. The junction had 5 bases not matched to a gene; V was cut back by 2 bases and J by 10 bases. The CDR3 is 14 residues long. CDR1 is SGHRS, CDR2 YFSETQ, per germline. The CDR3 here is CASSFQGADSPLHF. CDR3 sequence (DNA): TGCGCCAGCAGCTTTCAGGGGGCGGACTCACCCCTCCACTTT.

This clone was detected a few times. This chain joins TRBV5-6 and TRBJ1-2; 7 bases are shared with TRBD1. Germline-derived CDR1 and CDR2 are SGHDT and YYEEEE. J was trimmed by 8 bases and V by 0 bases; bases with no gene match: 10. The CDR3 loop spans 15 amino acids. In nucleotides, the CDR3 is TGTGCCAGCAGCTTGGGTTACAGGGGAGGAGAGGGCTACACCTTC. It yields the protein CASSLGYRGGEGYTF.

This chain joins TRBV15 and TRBJ2-2; the match to TRBD1 covers 9 bases. With 2 bases clipped from V and 4 bases from J, the junction kept 5 bases outside the gene matches. This CDR3 contains 16 residues. Germline CDR1 LNHNV, CDR2 YYDKDF (reference sequence). The CDR3 bases are TGTGCCACCAGCAGACTACAGGGGGCTGGCACCGGGGAGCTGTTTTTT. Translated, it gives CATSRLQGAGTGELFF. Filled out from reference TRBV15 and TRBJ2-2, the complete variable domain reads DAMVIQNPRYQVTQFGKPVTLSCSQTLNHNVMYWYQQKSSQAPKLLFHYYDKDFNNEADTPDNFQSRRPNTSFCFLDIRSPGLGDTAMYLCATSRLQGAGTGELFFGEGSRLTVL.

The V and J genes are TRBV6-2 or TRBV6-3 and TRBJ1-4; D unresolved. This CDR3 contains 12 residues. Deletions cut 1 base from V and 7 bases from J, with 4 bases between. From germline, CDR1 is MNHEY and CDR2 SVGEGT. The CDR3 protein is CASSYFVEKLFF. In nucleotides, the CDR3 is TGTGCCAGCAGTTACTTCGTTGAAAAACTGTTTTTT.